The next 9 T cell receptor beta chains were all read from a single sample in a study of CD8 T cells in ankylosing spondylitis. TCRdb called the 5' RACE reads again in MiXCR, with one record for every CDR3 protein. The table has roughly 130,000 distinct CDR3 sequences, around 13% seen once. Sequences were obtained from blood, either unsorted or a sorted T cell fraction (not recorded which). The receptors come from a female donor with ankylosing spondylitis or in good health (not recorded which).

This clonotype was seen a handful of times. The chain joins TRBV28 to TRBJ1-2; D perhaps matches TRBD1 (5 bases). Germline V gives CDR1 MDHEN, CDR2 SYDVKM. This CDR3 region has 12 residues. The V end lost 6 bases, the J end lost 8 bases, and 13 bases lay between the germline ends. The CDR3 DNA sequence: TGTGCCAGCAGACTCAGGGTGGGCGGCTACACCTTC. Translating it yields CASRLRVGGYTF.

DNA for the CDR3: TGTGCCAGTAGTGCCGGACGTAGGTCCATTTACAATCAGCCCCAGCATTTT. It encodes CASSAGRRSIYNQPQHF. This chain links TRBV19 with TRBJ1-5; D call uncertain. The CDR3 loop spans 17 amino acids. V was cut by 5 bases and J by 3 bases, with 20 bases left in between. The germline V gene has CDR1 LNHDA and CDR2 SQIVND (reference sequence).

This clonotype has a handful of counts. The rearrangement uses TRBV5-1 and TRBJ2-5; 7 bases map to TRBD1. With 4 bases clipped from V and 0 bases from J, the junction kept 3 bases outside the gene matches. This CDR3 contains 14 residues. Germline loops: CDR1 SGHRS, CDR2 YFSETQ. DNA for the CDR3: TGCGCCAGCAGCCATGGACAGGACCAAGAGACCCAGTACTTC. Translation gives CASSHGQDQETQYF.

This clonotype showed up many times. This rearrangement joins TRBV7-9 to TRBJ2-7, with D hard to call. This CDR3 has 10 amino acids. V was trimmed by 11 bases and J by 6 bases, leaving 11 bases between them. Looked up from germline, CDR1 is SEHNR and CDR2 is FQNEAQ (reference sequence). CDR3 sequence (DNA): TGTGCCTATGGGCCCCTCGAGCAGTACTTC. Translation gives CAYGPLEQYF.

The sample holds many counts of this clonotype. The chain has TRBV5-1 and TRBJ1-5; 7 bases fit TRBD1. V trimming: 5 bases; J trimming: 7 bases; junction bases outside the gene matches: 6. This CDR3 region has 13 residues. Germline V lookup: CDR1 SGHRS, CDR2 YFSETQ. DNA for the CDR3: TGCGCCAGCAGTCAAGACAGGGACCAGCCCCAGCATTTT. Amino acid sequence: CASSQDRDQPQHF. Combining the CDR3 with reference TRBV5-1 and TRBJ1-5 gives the whole variable domain KAGVTQTPRYLIKTRGQQVTLSCSPISGHRSVSWYQQTPGQGLQFLFEYFSETQRNKGNFPGRFSGRQFSNSRSEMNVSTLELGDSALYLCASSQDRDQPQHFGDGTRLSIL.

The chain recombines TRBV7-2 with TRBJ1-6; TRBD1 agrees at 8 bases. CDR3 length: 16 amino acids. The ends lost 5 bases at V and 6 bases at J; junction bases unmatched: 9. CDR1 SGHTA and CDR2 FQGNSA come from the germline V gene. CDR3 amino acids: CASSIQDRGSNSPLHF. CDR3 bases: TGTGCCAGCAGCATCCAAGACAGGGGTTCTAATTCACCCCTCCACTTT.

This clonotype was seen more than once but under ten times. The genes are TRBV20-1 and TRBJ2-7, with TRBD2 matching over 10 bases. The CDR3 spans 12 residues. From germline, CDR1 is DFQATT and CDR2 SNEGSKA (reference sequence). V was pared by 3 bases and J by 10 bases, with 6 bases of the junction left unmatched. As DNA, the CDR3 is TGCAGTGCTAGCCTAGCGGGAGCGGGACAGTACTTC. Translating gives CSASLAGAGQYF.

A few counts support this clonotype. The chain uses TRBV5-6 and TRBJ2-2; 10 nucleotides agree with TRBD1. The V gene's germline CDR1 is SGHDT and CDR2 YYEEEE. Trimming removed 7 bases from V and 4 bases from J; junction bases left unmatched: 7. The CDR3 extends over 15 amino acids. CDR3 coding DNA: TGTGCCAGCGCACCGGGGACAGGGGTCACCGGGGAGCTGTTTTTT. Translated, it gives CASAPGTGVTGELFF.

This clonotype was seen ten or more times. V and J are TRBV20-1 and TRBJ1-5; no reliable D call. V lost 1 base and J lost 7, with 14 bases in between. CDR1 is DFQATT, CDR2 SNEGSKA, per germline (reference sequence). The CDR3 runs to 14 residues. CDR3 sequence: CSARVGRIGQPQHF. The CDR3 DNA follows: TGCAGTGCTAGAGTAGGGAGAATTGGGCAGCCCCAGCATTTT.